This T cell receptor (beta chain) was obtained from a study of vaccination effects on CD4 cells after COVID-19. Sequencing was performed with immunoSEQ multiplex PCR; in TCRdb, only in-frame clones are kept and a portion is missing. The sample yields approximately 24,000 clones, 76% seen once. Expansion with viral peptide pools was applied to antigen-specific CD4+ T cells by the ViraFEST assay prior to sequencing. Subsequent to roughly 9 days of culture, CD4+ T cells were isolated. The person's infection with SARS-CoV-2, confirmed by PCR, took place between March and December 2020. With 1 base removed from V and 5 bases from J, the gap between germline ends came to 11 bases. CDR3 length: 14 amino acids. Looked up from germline, CDR1 is LGHDT and CDR2 is YNNKEL (reference sequence). Turning to this clone: The antigen is undetermined.

Source: CD4+ T cells from PBMCs cultured with SARS-CoV-2 spike peptides, taken before COVID-19 vaccination. The TCR comes from a human donor who had a prior SARS-CoV-2 infection. The chain combines TRBV3-1 (or the pseudogene TRBV3-2) with TRBJ1-1; the D gene is possibly TRBD1 (5 bases). The CDR3 sequence is CASSQAVRGTEAFF. The CDR3 nucleotides read TGTGCCAGCAGCCAAGCTGTCCGGGGGACTGAAGCTTTCTTT.